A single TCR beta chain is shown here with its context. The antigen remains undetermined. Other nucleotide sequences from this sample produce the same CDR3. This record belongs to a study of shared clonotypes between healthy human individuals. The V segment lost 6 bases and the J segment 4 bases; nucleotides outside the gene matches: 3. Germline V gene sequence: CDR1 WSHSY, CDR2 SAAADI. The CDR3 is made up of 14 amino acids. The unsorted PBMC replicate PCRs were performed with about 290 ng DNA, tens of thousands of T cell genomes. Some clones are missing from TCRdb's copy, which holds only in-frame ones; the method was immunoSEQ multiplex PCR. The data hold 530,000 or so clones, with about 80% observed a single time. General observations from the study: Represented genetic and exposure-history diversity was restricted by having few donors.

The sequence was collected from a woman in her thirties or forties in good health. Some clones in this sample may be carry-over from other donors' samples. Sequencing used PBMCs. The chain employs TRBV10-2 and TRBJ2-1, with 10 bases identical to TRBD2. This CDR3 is CASRLAGGYNEQFF. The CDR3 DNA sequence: TGCGCCAGCAGATTAGCGGGAGGATACAATGAGCAGTTCTTC.